This TCR beta chain came from a study of blood T cell repertoires in COVID-19. V shed 4 bases and J shed 1 base, with 7 bases lying between them. The CDR3 length is 12 residues. Germline V CDR1 and CDR2: SQVTM, ANQGSEA. Assay used: immunoSEQ multiplex PCR; TCRdb lists only in-frame clones, some missing. The sample has 250,000 or so clones, more than 80% seen once. The source material was peripheral blood. The source is a man aged 25 to 45 with COVID-19, enrolled during active disease. This chain links TRBV29-1 with TRBJ1-1; no clear D gene. The CDR3 nucleotides are TGCAGCGTTGCACATCCGAACACTGAAGCTTTCTTT. Encoded protein: CSVAHPNTEAFF.